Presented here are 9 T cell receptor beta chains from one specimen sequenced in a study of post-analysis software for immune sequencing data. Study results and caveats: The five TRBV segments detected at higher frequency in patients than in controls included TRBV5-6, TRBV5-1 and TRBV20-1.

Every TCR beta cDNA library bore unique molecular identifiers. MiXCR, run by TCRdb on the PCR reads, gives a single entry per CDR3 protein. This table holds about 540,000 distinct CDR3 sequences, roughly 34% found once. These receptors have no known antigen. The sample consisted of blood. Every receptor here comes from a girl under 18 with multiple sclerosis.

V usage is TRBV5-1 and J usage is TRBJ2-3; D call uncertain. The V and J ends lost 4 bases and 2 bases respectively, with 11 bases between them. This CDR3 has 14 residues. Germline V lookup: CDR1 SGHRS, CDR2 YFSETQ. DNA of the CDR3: TGCGCCAGCAGCACCTTAGGGCCCACAGATACGCAGTATTTT. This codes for CASSTLGPTDTQYF. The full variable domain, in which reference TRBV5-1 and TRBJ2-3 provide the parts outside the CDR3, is KAGVTQTPRYLIKTRGQQVTLSCSPISGHRSVSWYQQTPGQGLQFLFEYFSETQRNKGNFPGRFSGRQFSNSRSEMNVSTLELGDSALYLCASSTLGPTDTQYFGPGTRLTVL.

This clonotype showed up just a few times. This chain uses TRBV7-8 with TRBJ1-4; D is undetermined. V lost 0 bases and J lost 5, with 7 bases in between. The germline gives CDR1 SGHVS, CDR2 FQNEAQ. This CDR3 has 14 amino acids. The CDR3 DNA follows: TGTGCCAGCAGCTTAGCGCTTAGGAATGAAAAACTGTTTTTT. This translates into CASSLALRNEKLFF.

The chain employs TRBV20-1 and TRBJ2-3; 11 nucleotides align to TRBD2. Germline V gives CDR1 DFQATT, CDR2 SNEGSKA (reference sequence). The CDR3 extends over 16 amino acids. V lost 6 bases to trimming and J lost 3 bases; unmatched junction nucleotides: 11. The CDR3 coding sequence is TGCAGTGCCGGGAGGGGGCTAGCGGGGGGAACAGATACGCAGTATTTT. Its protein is CSAGRGLAGGTDTQYF.

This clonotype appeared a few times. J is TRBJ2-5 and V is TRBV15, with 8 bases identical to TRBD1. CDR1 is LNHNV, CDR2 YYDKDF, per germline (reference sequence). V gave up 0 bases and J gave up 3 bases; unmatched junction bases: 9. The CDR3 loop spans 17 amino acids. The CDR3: CATSRDTTGGREETQYF. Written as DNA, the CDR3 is TGTGCCACCAGCAGAGATACCACAGGGGGTAGGGAAGAGACCCAGTACTTC.

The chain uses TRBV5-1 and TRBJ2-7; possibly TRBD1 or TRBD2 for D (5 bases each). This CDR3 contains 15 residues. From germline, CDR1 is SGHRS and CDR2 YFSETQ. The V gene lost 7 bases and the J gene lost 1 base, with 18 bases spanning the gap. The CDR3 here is CASRMGQTISYEQYF. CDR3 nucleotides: TGCGCCAGCCGGATGGGGCAGACTATATCCTACGAGCAGTACTTC.

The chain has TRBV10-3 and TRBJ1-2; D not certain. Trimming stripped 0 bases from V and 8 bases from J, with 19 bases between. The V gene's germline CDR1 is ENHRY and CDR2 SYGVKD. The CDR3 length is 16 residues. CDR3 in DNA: TGTGCCATCAGTGAGTCGCGGCAGGCCGGCGCGGGCGGCTACACCTTC. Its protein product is CAISESRQAGAGGYTF.

The CDR3 nucleotides are TGTGCCAGCAGCCAAGGGACAAGGGCGAACTATGGCTACACCTTC. Translated: CASSQGTRANYGYTF. The chain carries TRBV9 and TRBJ1-2; D is perhaps TRBD1 (6 bases). Germline-derived CDR1 and CDR2 are SGDLS and YYNGEE. V was shortened by 4 bases and J by 2 bases, with 15 bases between the two germline ends. This CDR3 has 15 residues.

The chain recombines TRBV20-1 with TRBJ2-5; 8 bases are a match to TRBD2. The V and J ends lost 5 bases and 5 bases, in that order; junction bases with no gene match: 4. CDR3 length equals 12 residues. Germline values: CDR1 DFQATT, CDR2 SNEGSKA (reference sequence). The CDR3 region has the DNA TGCAGTGCTCCCGGGACTAGGGAGACCCAGTACTTC. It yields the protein CSAPGTRETQYF.

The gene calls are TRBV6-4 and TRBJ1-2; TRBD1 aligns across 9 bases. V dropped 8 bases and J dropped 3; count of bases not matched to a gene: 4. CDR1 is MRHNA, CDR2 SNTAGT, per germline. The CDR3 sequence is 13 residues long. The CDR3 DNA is TGTGCCAGCGGGACAGGGCATTACTATGGCTACACCTTC. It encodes CASGTGHYYGYTF.